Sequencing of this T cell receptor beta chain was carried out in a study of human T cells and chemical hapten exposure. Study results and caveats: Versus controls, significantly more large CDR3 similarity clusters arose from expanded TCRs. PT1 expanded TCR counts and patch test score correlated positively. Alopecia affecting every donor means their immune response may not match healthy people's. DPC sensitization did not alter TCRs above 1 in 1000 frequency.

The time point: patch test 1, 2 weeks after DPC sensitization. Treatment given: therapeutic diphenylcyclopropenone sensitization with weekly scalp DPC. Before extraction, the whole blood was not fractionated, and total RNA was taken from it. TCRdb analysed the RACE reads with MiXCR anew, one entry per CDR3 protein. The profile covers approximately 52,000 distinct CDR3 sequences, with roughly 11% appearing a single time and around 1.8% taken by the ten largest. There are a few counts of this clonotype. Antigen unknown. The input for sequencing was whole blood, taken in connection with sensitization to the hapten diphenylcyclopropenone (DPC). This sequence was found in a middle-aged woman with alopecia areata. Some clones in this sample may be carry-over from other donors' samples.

CDR3: CASNQAGDRYSYNEQFF. The CDR3 nucleotides are TGTGCCAGCAACCAAGCGGGGGACCGATACTCCTACAATGAGCAGTTCTTC. V usage is TRBV9 and J usage is TRBJ2-1; the match to TRBD2 covers 8 bases. The CDR3 runs 17 residues. The junction had 11 bases not matched to a gene; V was cut back by 6 bases and J by 0 bases. Germline V gives CDR1 SGDLS, CDR2 YYNGEE. Variable domain in full (rest from reference TRBV9 and TRBJ2-1): DSGVTQTPKHLITATGQRVTLRCSPRSGDLSVYWYQQSLDQGLQFLIQYYNGEERAKGNILERFSAQQFPDLHSELNLSSLELGDSALYFCASNQAGDRYSYNEQFFGPGTRLTVL.